The clone carrying this T cell receptor (beta chain) was counted between two and nine times. What it recognizes is unknown. This sample is drawn from a study of molecular identifiers for immune sequencing clone quantification. Study findings and constraints: Molecules of identical TCR sharing a barcode could underestimate highly expanded clone sizes. Clonotypes topping 20 RNA copies carried over 97% of effector molecules but under 1% of naive ones.

With 10%, 30% or 50% of RNA, about 17,000 to 1,000,000 naive CD8 T cells were sequenced. Previously reported methods and listed TCR primers produced the bulk TCR libraries. TCRdb re-called the PCR reads with MiXCR, one entry per CDR3 protein. Among about 640,000 distinct CDR3 sequences, about 20% were seen once, and the ten largest hold roughly 0.83%. Germline V gene sequence: CDR1 LGHDT, CDR2 YNNKEL (reference sequence). The V and J ends lost 0 bases and 2 bases, in that order; junction bases with no gene match: 8. The CDR3 length is 17 residues. The sample consisted of naive CD8+ T cells from blood, with Jurkat cell RNA spiked in. Specified subset: FACS-sorted CD8+CD4-CCR7+CD45RA+ naive T cells. The receptor's source is a human donor in good health. Some libraries in this study had Jurkat cell RNA spiked in. The V and J genes are TRBV3-1 and TRBJ2-5; 8 nucleotides align to TRBD1. The CDR3: CASSQDEQGATQETQYF. CDR3 coding DNA: TGTGCCAGCAGCCAAGATGAGCAGGGGGCAACTCAAGAGACCCAGTACTTC.